This T cell receptor (beta chain) was sequenced for a study of long-term antiretroviral therapy in people with HIV. Survey level was the resolution at which the v3.0 immunoSEQ assay ran. Measured with immunoSEQ multiplex PCR; TCRdb has only the in-frame clones, and not every one. The table lists tens of thousands of clones, approximately 80% of them singletons. Every HIV-positive participant received treatment in the United States. V was trimmed by 3 bases and J by 2 bases, leaving 12 bases between them. Germline values: CDR1 KGHSH, CDR2 LQKENI. This CDR3 contains 15 residues. This clone was observed a single time.

The sequence was collected from a man aged 18 to 30 with HIV. This rearrangement joins TRBV18 to TRBJ2-3; D is possibly TRBD1 (5 bases). The specimen was unsorted PBMCs, collected 0.3 years after starting antiretroviral therapy. The CDR3 nucleotides read TGTGCCAGCTCACCCCCAGGACAAGTCACAGATACGCAGTATTTT. Translation: CASSPPGQVTDTQYF.